The 19 T cell receptor beta chains in this list originate from one sample, sequenced in a study of blood T cell repertoires in COVID-19. Using immunoSEQ multiplex PCR, the repertoire was profiled, and TCRdb retains in-frame clones only, with some absent. The table records around 430,000 clones, approximately 88% of them present only once. Material for sequencing was peripheral blood. These receptor sequences come from a woman in her forties or fifties with COVID-19, enrolled during active disease.

CDR3 nucleotide sequence: TGTGCCAGCAGCCCCGGTTACGGGGGGCAAAACACCGGGGAGCTGTTTTTT. Translated, it gives CASSPGYGGQNTGELFF. This chain uses TRBV7-2 with TRBJ2-2; weak D call: TRBD2 (7 bases). Germline values: CDR1 SGHTA, CDR2 FQGNSA. Trimming pared 5 bases from V and 2 bases from J, leaving 18 bases between. The CDR3 runs 17 residues.

CDR3 sequence reads: CASSPGAPSGDNEQYF. CDR3 sequence (DNA): TGTGCCAGCTCACCGGGCGCGCCCAGCGGGGATAACGAGCAGTACTTC. The V gene is TRBV18, the J gene TRBJ2-7; 7 bases agree with TRBD2. V trimming: 3 bases; J trimming: 5 bases; junction bases outside the gene matches: 13. Germline values: CDR1 KGHSH, CDR2 LQKENI. The CDR3 loop spans 16 amino acids. Supplemented by reference TRBV18 and TRBJ2-7, the full variable domain reads NAGVMQNPRHLVRRRGQEARLRCSPMKGHSHVYWYRQLPEEGLKFMVYLQKENIIDESGMPKERFSAEFPKEGPSILRIQQVVRGDSAAYFCASSPGAPSGDNEQYFGPGTRLTVT.

CDR3 sequence: CASSYSQGNYEQYF. The DNA of the CDR3 is TGTGCCAGCAGTTACTCGCAGGGCAACTACGAGCAGTACTTC. The V call is TRBV6-6, the J call TRBJ2-7; a possible D gene is TRBD1 (5 bases). V was pared by 0 bases and J by 3 bases, with 9 bases between. The V gene's germline CDR1 is MNHNY and CDR2 SVGAGI (reference sequence). The CDR3 spans 14 residues.

V usage is TRBV11-2 and J usage is TRBJ2-1; D not certain. Germline-derived CDR1 and CDR2 are SGHAT and FQNNGV. With 2 bases removed from V and 7 bases from J, the gap between germline ends came to 9 bases. This CDR3 comprises 13 residues. The CDR3 sequence is CASSLWSENEQFF. The CDR3 DNA follows: TGTGCCAGCAGCTTATGGTCCGAGAATGAGCAGTTCTTC.

The rearrangement joins TRBV27 to TRBJ1-5, with 9 bases fitting TRBD1. The V and J ends lost 5 bases and 6 bases, in that order; junction bases with no gene match: 5. The CDR3 has 14 amino acids. Germline V gene data show CDR1 as MNHEY and CDR2 as SMNVEV (reference sequence). CDR3 sequence: CASSRDREGQPQHF. The CDR3 DNA reads TGTGCCAGCAGTCGGGACAGGGAGGGTCAGCCCCAGCATTTT.

V and J are TRBV6-5 and TRBJ2-5; TRBD1 agrees at 7 bases. This CDR3 has 14 amino acids. The germline V gene encodes CDR1 MNHEY and CDR2 SVGAGI. V was clipped by 6 bases and J by 7 bases; unmatched bases: 11. The CDR3 loop is CASSDVQGLGTQYF. CDR3 nucleotide sequence: TGTGCCAGCAGCGATGTACAGGGGTTGGGGACCCAGTACTTC.

This sequence joins TRBV9 and TRBJ1-5; a possible D gene is TRBD1 (5 bases). The CDR3 has 14 residues. Germline values: CDR1 SGDLS, CDR2 YYNGEE. V dropped 0 bases and J dropped 7 bases, with 11 bases sitting between them. Here the CDR3 reads CASSVGGGEQPQHF. The CDR3 DNA is TGTGCCAGCAGCGTAGGAGGAGGGGAACAGCCCCAGCATTTT.

The rearrangement joins TRBV10-1 to TRBJ2-7; 8 positions match TRBD1. The CDR3 has 12 residues. J gave up 2 bases and V 8 bases, and 2 bases lay outside the gene matches. CDR1 is WNHNN and CDR2 is SYGVQD in the germline V gene (reference sequence). The DNA for the CDR3 is TGCGCCAGCCCGGACAGGGCCTACGAGCAGTACTTC. Amino acid sequence: CASPDRAYEQYF.

The chain links TRBV6-2 or TRBV6-3 to TRBJ1-2; 7 positions agree with TRBD1. Unmatched junction bases numbered 7, after V lost 6 bases and J lost 6 bases. There are 13 residues in the CDR3. Germline V gene data show CDR1 as MNHEY and CDR2 as SVGEGT. This CDR3 reads CASSDQQGNGYTF. The CDR3 DNA reads as TGTGCCAGCAGCGATCAACAGGGGAATGGCTACACCTTC.

The chain couples TRBV4-1 to TRBJ1-2; D call uncertain. From germline, CDR1 is MGHRA and CDR2 YSYEKL. This CDR3 is built from 15 residues. V was shortened by 1 base and J by 4 bases, with 13 bases between the two germline ends. CDR3: CASSQGQQPGYGYTF. As DNA, the CDR3 is TGCGCCAGCAGCCAAGGTCAACAGCCCGGCTATGGCTACACCTTC.

V usage is TRBV5-1 and J usage is TRBJ1-1, with a weak D call TRBD1 (6 bases). This CDR3 contains 14 residues. Germline lookup yields CDR1 SGHRS and CDR2 YFSETQ. Trimming shortened V by 3 bases and J by 6 bases, and 15 bases separated the two germline ends. The CDR3 loop is CASSYLQGRAEAFF. The CDR3 DNA reads as TGCGCCAGCAGCTACTTACAGGGAAGAGCTGAAGCTTTCTTT.

This chain links TRBV20-1 with TRBJ1-2; perhaps TRBD1 as D (5 bases). This CDR3 has 14 amino acids. Trimming shortened V by 3 bases and J by 4 bases, and 15 bases separated the two germline ends. Germline CDR1 DFQATT, CDR2 SNEGSKA (reference sequence). CDR3 in amino acids: CSASPGGTLYGYTF. CDR3 DNA sequence: TGCAGTGCTAGTCCGGGGGGAACTCTCTATGGCTACACCTTC.

The chain links TRBV15 to TRBJ1-4; possible D gene TRBD1, 5 bases. CDR3 length: 14 residues. V was clipped by 5 bases and J by 5 bases, with 12 bases between them. Germline CDR1 and CDR2: LNHNV and YYDKDF (reference sequence). Written as DNA, the CDR3 is TGTGCCACCAGCGAGACAGTCCTCAATGAAAAACTGTTTTTT. Translation gives CATSETVLNEKLFF.

The chain combines TRBV12-5 with TRBJ1-1; the D gene is possibly TRBD1 (5 bases). The CDR3 has 12 residues. Germline loops: CDR1 LGHNT, CDR2 FRNRAP. V gave up 4 bases and J gave up 3 bases, with 6 bases separating them. CDR3 in DNA: TGTGCTAGTGGTTGGGACTACACTGAAGCTTTCTTT. Amino acids: CASGWDYTEAFF.

V is TRBV5-1 and J is TRBJ1-2; 7 bases agree with TRBD1. V was pared by 6 bases and J by 3 bases, with 11 bases of the junction left unmatched. Germline-derived CDR1 and CDR2 are SGHRS and YFSETQ. The CDR3 sequence is 15 residues long. The CDR3 region is CASTFSTGRDYGYTF. The CDR3 DNA reads TGCGCCAGCACATTCTCGACAGGGCGGGACTATGGCTACACCTTC. Supplemented by reference TRBV5-1 and TRBJ1-2, the full variable domain reads KAGVTQTPRYLIKTRGQQVTLSCSPISGHRSVSWYQQTPGQGLQFLFEYFSETQRNKGNFPGRFSGRQFSNSRSEMNVSTLELGDSALYLCASTFSTGRDYGYTFGSGTRLTVV.

This chain uses TRBV5-4 with TRBJ1-5; maybe TRBD1 (6 bases). Germline CDR1 reads SGHNT; CDR2 reads YYREEE (reference sequence). The CDR3 loop spans 15 amino acids. The V gene lost 4 bases and the J gene lost 4 bases, with 15 bases spanning the gap. The CDR3, as DNA: TGTGCCAGCAGCCAAGGGGGGGGTCCAAATCAGCCCCAGCATTTT. It encodes CASSQGGGPNQPQHF.

V and J are TRBV5-6 and TRBJ2-7, with 8 bases identical to TRBD2. The CDR3 is 16 amino acids. J lost 1 base, V lost 4 bases, and 10 bases had no gene match. The germline CDR1 and CDR2 sequences are SGHDT and YYEEEE. CDR3 DNA sequence: TGTGCCAGCAGCCCGGGGGGGGGCTCGTCATCCTACGAGCAGTACTTC. Encoded protein: CASSPGGGSSSYEQYF.

V usage is TRBV2 and J usage is TRBJ1-2; possibly TRBD1 for D (6 bases). Per germline, CDR1 SNHLY and CDR2 FYNNEI. Trimming took 5 bases from V and 7 from J, leaving 14 bases between them. The CDR3 sequence is 13 residues long. CDR3 coding DNA: TGTGCCAGCAGTACTACAGGGTTGCGTGGCTACACCTTC. It yields the protein CASSTTGLRGYTF.

The chain recombines TRBV14 with TRBJ2-1; TRBD1 might be the D (6 bases). Germline CDR1 is SGHDN and CDR2 is FVKESK. The V end lost 4 bases, the J end lost 3 bases, and 7 bases lay between the germline ends. CDR3 size: 13 residues. In DNA, the CDR3 is TGTGCCAGCAGCCTGGACAGCTACAATGAGCAGTTCTTC. This translates into CASSLDSYNEQFF.